This T cell receptor (beta chain) was obtained from a study of blood T cell repertoires in COVID-19. The wider study: The United States, Italy and Spain provided the acute and convalescent COVID-19 samples. PBMCs, B-cell-depleted T cells, or T cells provided the cDNA or gDNA that made up the material.

Per the study methods: The assay estimated nucleated cells by amplifying reference gene primers. Generated by immunoSEQ multiplex PCR, the TCRdb table keeps only in-frame clones and is missing some. V and J calls and clone size are as listed in that table; D and trimming were resolved from the DNA. The table lists some 270,000 clones, approximately 85% of them singletons. CDR3 length equals 13 residues. V lost 6 bases and J 6 bases, leaving 15 bases between the germline ends. The sequenced sample consisted of peripheral blood. This chain uses TRBV12-3 or TRBV12-4 with TRBJ2-7; D perhaps matches TRBD1 (6 bases). The clonotype comes from a woman aged 70 to 79 with acute or convalescent COVID-19. The CDR3 sequence: CASRGPDRSEQYF. The CDR3 region has the DNA TGTGCCAGCAGAGGACCCGACAGGTCCGAGCAGTACTTC.